This is a list of T cell receptor beta chains from one sample in a study of blood T cell repertoires in COVID-19. TCRdb's copy holds only in-frame clones and misses some; the assay was immunoSEQ multiplex PCR. The data hold 150,000 to 200,000 clones, with 60% to 85% observed a single time. The specimen sequenced was peripheral blood. The receptors derive from a man aged 60 to 75 with acute or convalescent COVID-19. CDR3s include the opening cysteine and the closing phenylalanine or tryptophan. A D gene is named only where the DNA matches it firmly.

d_gene	j_gene	v_gene	CDR3aa
-	TRBJ2-1	TRBV9	CASSVSSGVGNEQFF
-	TRBJ1-4	TRBV18	CASSPRGDEKLFF
-	TRBJ1-4	TRBV7-2	CASSSETGPNEKLFF
TRBD1	TRBJ1-6	TRBV28	CASSSQTGVNSPLHF
-	TRBJ2-1	TRBV19	CASSDRSSYNEQFF
TRBD1	TRBJ2-2	TRBV24-1	CATSDSRGLLGTGELFF
TRBD2	TRBJ2-1	TRBV5-6	CATAGDYNEQFF
TRBD1	TRBJ1-1	TRBV5-1	CASSLGGTGGMAGTEAFF
-	TRBJ1-2	TRBV11-2	CASSSLTATFYGYTF
TRBD1	TRBJ1-4	TRBV9	CASSVAGTGGEKLFF
-	TRBJ2-5	TRBV18	CASSPPGTRETQYF
TRBD1	TRBJ1-2	TRBV24-1	CATQRTGDYGYTF
-	TRBJ2-7	TRBV10-3	CAISESVGQGYEQYF
-	TRBJ2-5	TRBV18	CASSLRTKQGETQYF
-	TRBJ2-2	TRBV11-1	CASSFRRLNTGELFF
-	TRBJ1-6	TRBV6-5	CASSYSVGSSPLHF
-	TRBJ2-2	TRBV21-1	CASSTNPDSHNTGELFF
-	TRBJ1-2	TRBV6-5	CASSYSSRFNYGYTF
TRBD1	TRBJ2-5	TRBV7-3	CASSPKGAGETQYF
-	TRBJ1-3	TRBV6-5	CASSRGGSGNTIYF
TRBD2	TRBJ2-3	TRBV7-3	CASSFSGGMRTDTQYF
TRBD2	TRBJ2-1	TRBV15	CATSREPGTSGNEQFF
-	TRBJ1-6	TRBV4-3	CASSQDGMESSYNSPLHF
TRBD1	TRBJ1-2	TRBV9	CASSVGTGAQGYTF
-	TRBJ1-1	TRBV5-4	CASSLKKGPRPDTEAFF
-	TRBJ1-1	TRBV4-3	CASSRRGTNTEAFF
-	TRBJ1-2	TRBV4-2	CASSQDWENKDGYTF
TRBD1	TRBJ2-2	TRBV12-3/TRBV12-4	CASRQTGPGELFF
-	TRBJ2-7	TRBV29-1	CSVEGNTGHDYEQYF
TRBD2	TRBJ2-5	TRBV5-1	CASSLTSGGAPETQYF
-	TRBJ2-5	TRBV12-3/TRBV12-4	CASRPQGLETQYF
-	TRBJ1-4	TRBV6-5	CASSYLPQGFNEKLFF
TRBD1	TRBJ1-5	TRBV6-6	CASSFPGTDSNQPQHF
TRBD1	TRBJ1-2	TRBV2	CASSLGQAMEYGYTF
TRBD1	TRBJ1-1	TRBV5-4	CAGHRDRLLNTEAFF
-	TRBJ2-5	TRBV11-2	CASSQGGFRNRQETQYF
-	TRBJ2-2	TRBV5-6	CASSLIGNTGELFF
-	TRBJ2-7	TRBV2	CASRMGSGVHFEQYF
TRBD2	TRBJ2-3	TRBV6-2/TRBV6-3	CASSYLAGGFTDTQYF
-	TRBJ1-6	TRBV25-1	CASSAFGVYNSPLHF
TRBD1	TRBJ1-1	TRBV5-1	CASLPGQELPGTEAFF
TRBD1	TRBJ2-2	TRBV11-3	CASSSYSQGARTGELFF
TRBD1	TRBJ1-4	TRBV6-5	CASSLMTGAAGEKLFF
TRBD2	TRBJ2-2	TRBV24-1	CATSDHTQRGRTGELFF
-	TRBJ1-1	TRBV7-8	CASSLVWGGTEAFF
TRBD1	TRBJ1-2	TRBV27	CASSLYGQGNYGYTF
-	TRBJ2-5	TRBV19	CASSISADQETQYF
TRBD1	TRBJ1-2	TRBV7-3	CASSLNRGYGYTF
-	TRBJ1-1	TRBV5-1	CASSRGTLKRTEAFF
TRBD1	TRBJ2-2	TRBV27	CASSLSRTGNPGELFF
TRBD1	TRBJ2-7	TRBV6-5	CASSRDRDYEQYF
TRBD1	TRBJ1-1	TRBV30	CAWGTGMNTEAFF
TRBD1	TRBJ1-2	TRBV6-5	CASSYYRGGYTF